One and the same sample provided the 25 T cell receptor beta chains below, sequenced in a study of T-cell memory formation after mild COVID-19. MiXCR was run by TCRdb on the 5' RACE reads, yielding one entry per CDR3 protein. This sample yields 410,000 or so distinct CDR3 sequences, of which 20% to 25% are seen a single time; roughly 13% belongs to the top ten. The sample consisted of PBMCs or a T cell subset sorted from them (not recorded which). The receptors come from an adult woman who had mild COVID-19 (a few samples of this study predate the infection). Cell type and time point are not known.

The J gene is TRBJ1-1, the V gene TRBV4-1; no clear D gene. The V end lost 0 bases, the J end lost 1 base, and 12 bases lay between the germline ends. CDR3 length equals 16 residues. CDR1 is MGHRA, CDR2 YSYEKL, per germline. CDR3 in DNA: TGCGCCAGCAGCCAAGATCTGGGCGCGGAGAACACTGAAGCTTTCTTT. Translation: CASSQDLGAENTEAFF.

There are a few counts of this clonotype. The genes are TRBV4-1 and TRBJ2-3; possibly TRBD2 for D (7 bases). V lost 1 base and J lost 0, with 14 bases in between. Germline V gene sequence: CDR1 MGHRA, CDR2 YSYEKL. This CDR3 region has 17 residues. The CDR3 protein is CASSQARGASSTDTQYF. CDR3 sequence (DNA): TGCGCCAGCAGCCAAGCCCGGGGGGCGTCTAGCACAGATACGCAGTATTTT.

This clonotype was counted between two and nine times. The chain couples TRBV5-4 to TRBJ1-1; TRBD1 matches 8 bases. The ends lost 6 bases at V and 5 bases at J; junction bases unmatched: 6. The CDR3 contains 13 residues. CDR1 and CDR2 (germline): SGHNT, YYREEE (reference sequence). The CDR3 DNA reads as TGTGCCAGCAACCTCAGGGGGCTGACTGAAGCTTTCTTT. Its protein product is CASNLRGLTEAFF.

The chain couples TRBV11-2 to TRBJ1-1; D might be TRBD1 (6 bases). The V gene's germline CDR1 is SGHAT and CDR2 FQNNGV. The V end lost 5 bases, the J end lost 4 bases, and 14 bases lay between the germline ends. The CDR3 totals 14 residues. The CDR3 DNA is TGTGCCAGCAGCCCTTACAGGGTGGGCACTGAAGCTTTCTTT. Translating it yields CASSPYRVGTEAFF.

This clonotype was observed a few times. V and J are TRBV20-1 and TRBJ2-1; 16 nucleotides match TRBD2. The V gene end was trimmed by 8 bases and the J gene end by 8 bases; junction bases not matched to a gene: 15. CDR3 length: 17 residues. The germline CDR1 and CDR2 sequences are DFQATT and SNEGSKA (reference sequence). Here the CDR3 DNA reads TGCAGTACCCCCGGGACTAGCGGGAGGGCCCGCTCGGATGAGCAGTTCTTC. It is translated as CSTPGTSGRARSDEQFF.

This clonotype has a handful of counts. The rearrangement links TRBV9 to TRBJ2-3; 16 nucleotides match TRBD2. The CDR3 runs to 20 residues. Germline CDR1 is SGDLS and CDR2 is YYNGEE. Losses at the gene ends were 3 bases for V and 5 bases for J; bases not matched to a gene: 15. The CDR3 sequence is CASSGVTPGLAGGRGDTQYF. In DNA form, the CDR3 reads TGTGCCAGCAGCGGGGTTACTCCGGGACTAGCGGGGGGGCGTGGAGATACGCAGTATTTT.

The rearrangement joins TRBV7-9 to TRBJ2-5, with TRBD2 matching 7 bases. CDR1 and CDR2 (germline): SEHNR, FQNEAQ (reference sequence). V lost 4 bases to trimming and J lost 5 bases; unmatched junction nucleotides: 10. The CDR3 runs to 15 residues. The CDR3 spells CASSYERGRWETQYF. As DNA, the CDR3 is TGTGCCAGCAGCTACGAGCGGGGCCGGTGGGAGACCCAGTACTTC. Combining the CDR3 with reference TRBV7-9 and TRBJ2-5 gives the whole variable domain DTGVSQNPRHKITKRGQNVTFRCDPISEHNRLYWYRQTLGQGPEFLTYFQNEAQLEKSRLLSDRFSAERPKGSFSTLEIQRTEQGDSAMYLCASSYERGRWETQYFGPGTRLLVL.

This clonotype turned up a few times. V usage is TRBV24-1 and J usage is TRBJ1-2; a possible D gene is TRBD1 (6 bases). CDR3 length equals 14 residues. The germline V gene encodes CDR1 KGHDR and CDR2 SFDVKD. The germline V and J ends were trimmed by 4 bases and 4 bases, with 12 bases remaining between them. This CDR3 reads CATSDPGQRYGYTF. As DNA, the CDR3 is TGTGCCACCAGTGACCCGGGACAACGCTATGGCTACACCTTC.

The gene calls are TRBV7-6 and TRBJ2-1; TRBD2 matches 11 bases. Germline CDR1 and CDR2: SGHVS and FNYEAQ. The CDR3 is 16 residues long. J gave up 0 bases and V 4 bases, and 2 bases lay outside the gene matches. The CDR3 protein is CASSWLAGGSYNEQFF. In DNA, the CDR3 is TGTGCCAGCAGCTGGCTAGCGGGGGGCTCCTACAATGAGCAGTTCTTC.

This clonotype appeared a single time. The chain joins TRBV7-9 to TRBJ1-5, with 8 bases lining up with TRBD1. This CDR3 has 16 residues. V lost 4 bases to trimming and J lost 6 bases; unmatched junction nucleotides: 11. Germline-derived CDR1 and CDR2 are SEHNR and FQNEAQ (reference sequence). The CDR3 protein is CASSSEGQGAGQPQHF. CDR3 in DNA: TGTGCCAGCAGCTCTGAGGGCCAGGGGGCCGGTCAGCCCCAGCATTTT.

This rearrangement joins TRBV6-5 to TRBJ2-1; 10 bases fit TRBD2. This CDR3 contains 15 residues. V shed 5 bases, J shed 8 bases, and the junction held 9 bases outside the gene matches. Germline values: CDR1 MNHEY, CDR2 SVGAGI. The CDR3 loop reads CASSALAGVGDEQFF. The CDR3 region has the DNA TGTGCCAGCAGTGCCCTAGCGGGAGTTGGCGATGAGCAGTTCTTC.

This chain links TRBV6-2 or TRBV6-3 with TRBJ1-5, with D perhaps TRBD1 (5 bases). The CDR3 length is 16 residues. Germline CDR1 reads MNHEY; CDR2 reads SVGEGT. V was trimmed by 6 bases and J by 2 bases, leaving 17 bases between them. Here the CDR3 reads CASRDDSLVGNQPQHF. As DNA, the CDR3 is TGTGCCAGCAGAGACGACAGCCTAGTTGGCAATCAGCCCCAGCATTTT.

The chain employs TRBV20-1 and TRBJ2-7, with D perhaps matching TRBD1 (6 bases). In germline, CDR1 is DFQATT, CDR2 SNEGSKA (reference sequence). This CDR3 is built from 15 residues. The V end was cut by 0 bases, the J end by 4 bases, with 16 bases between. The CDR3 DNA is TGCAGTGCTAGAGACTACAGGGTGATGGCGTACGAGCAGTACTTC. Amino acids: CSARDYRVMAYEQYF.

The V and J genes are TRBV12-3 or TRBV12-4 and TRBJ1-6; D remains ambiguous. Trimming pared 3 bases from V and 0 bases from J, leaving 9 bases between. The CDR3 spans 16 residues. CDR3 coding DNA: TGTGCCAGCAGTTTGAGGCCGAGCTCCTATAATTCACCCCTCCACTTT. It encodes CASSLRPSSYNSPLHF.

The gene calls are TRBV5-4 and TRBJ2-5; tentatively, D is TRBD1 or TRBD2 (5 bases each). The ends were cut back, 6 bases at V and 5 bases at J, with 17 bases in the middle. The CDR3 has 14 residues. The V gene's germline CDR1 is SGHNT and CDR2 YYREEE (reference sequence). DNA of the CDR3: TGTGCCAGCACCAGGCCGGGGCCCTTGGAGACCCAGTACTTC. Translating it yields CASTRPGPLETQYF.

This clonotype occurred a few times. This chain uses TRBV5-1 with TRBJ1-1; the match to TRBD1 covers 8 bases. Trimming removed 0 bases from V and 3 bases from J; junction bases left unmatched: 4. This CDR3 has 15 residues. CDR1 and CDR2 (germline): SGHRS, YFSETQ. The CDR3 reads CASSLETGVYTEAFF. CDR3 in DNA: TGCGCCAGCAGCTTGGAGACAGGGGTTTACACTGAAGCTTTCTTT.

The chain employs TRBV5-1 and TRBJ1-2; 7 bases fit TRBD1. The V gene end was trimmed by 0 bases and the J gene end by 0 bases; junction bases not matched to a gene: 14. Germline V gene data show CDR1 as SGHRS and CDR2 as YFSETQ. CDR3 length: 19 residues. The CDR3 sequence is CASSLDLGDGDSTNYGYTF. The CDR3 region has the DNA TGCGCCAGCAGCTTGGATCTCGGCGACGGGGACAGCACTAACTATGGCTACACCTTC.

The chain carries TRBV25-1 and TRBJ2-2; 8 positions match TRBD2. CDR1 is MGHDK and CDR2 is SYGVNS in the germline V gene. CDR3 length equals 16 residues. The V segment lost 6 bases and the J segment 3 bases; nucleotides outside the gene matches: 9. In DNA form, the CDR3 reads TGTGCCAGCAGCCCCACCCGGGGGGGCTACACCGGGGAGCTGTTTTTT. Amino acid sequence: CASSPTRGGYTGELFF.

In this sample, this clonotype turned up a few times. The chain uses TRBV29-1 and TRBJ2-5; D is perhaps TRBD1 or TRBD2 (5 bases each). Trimming took off 7 bases at V and 3 bases at J, with 6 bases between the two ends. CDR1 and CDR2 (germline): SQVTM, ANQGSEA. The CDR3 sequence is 10 residues long. Written as DNA, the CDR3 is TGCAGCGGAGGGGAAGAGACCCAGTACTTC. Protein sequence: CSGGEETQYF.

The chain joins TRBV9 to TRBJ2-2; 11 bases fit TRBD2. V was pared by 3 bases and J by 5 bases, with 9 bases of the junction left unmatched. This CDR3 has 17 amino acids. Germline CDR1 reads SGDLS; CDR2 reads YYNGEE. The CDR3 coding sequence is TGTGCCAGCAGCGAACAGTTACTAGCGGGAGAGACCGGGGAGCTGTTTTTT. It yields the protein CASSEQLLAGETGELFF. Based on the CDR3 plus reference TRBV9 and TRBJ2-2, the full variable domain is DSGVTQTPKHLITATGQRVTLRCSPRSGDLSVYWYQQSLDQGLQFLIQYYNGEERAKGNILERFSAQQFPDLHSELNLSSLELGDSALYFCASSEQLLAGETGELFFGEGSRLTVL.

This clonotype has only a few counts. The chain links TRBV9 to TRBJ2-7; D might be TRBD2 (6 bases). The CDR3 runs 15 residues. The V gene lost 0 bases and the J gene lost 2 bases, with 12 bases spanning the gap. From germline, CDR1 is SGDLS and CDR2 YYNGEE. The CDR3 protein is CASSVAPGSPYEQYF. For the CDR3, the DNA is TGTGCCAGCAGCGTAGCCCCCGGGAGCCCCTACGAGCAGTACTTC.

CDR3 residues: CASSQGDITTNEKLFF. The CDR3 DNA sequence: TGCGCCAGCAGCCAAGGGGACATCACAACTAATGAAAAACTGTTTTTT. The chain has TRBV4-1 and TRBJ1-4, with TRBD1 as a possible D gene (6 bases). The germline V gene has CDR1 MGHRA and CDR2 YSYEKL. This CDR3 region has 16 residues. Trimming left V 1 base short and J 0 bases short, with 9 bases between.

J is TRBJ1-3 and V is TRBV7-6, with unresolved D. The V and J ends lost 4 bases and 4 bases respectively, with 8 bases between them. The CDR3 is made up of 13 amino acids. The germline CDR1 and CDR2 sequences are SGHVS and FNYEAQ. The CDR3 DNA is TGTGCCAGCAGCTCACACGGGGGAAACACCATATATTTT. It specifies CASSSHGGNTIYF.

This clonotype has a handful of counts. This chain connects TRBV5-1 to TRBJ2-3; possibly TRBD2 for D (7 bases). V was cut by 0 bases and J by 6 bases, with 17 bases left in between. Germline CDR1 and CDR2: SGHRS and YFSETQ. This CDR3 has 16 residues. CDR3 nucleotide sequence: TGCGCCAGCAGCTTGGGGGACGGGCGGGGGCCGGATACGCAGTATTTT. It encodes CASSLGDGRGPDTQYF.

This clonotype was found a few times. V and J are TRBV5-1 and TRBJ2-7; 7 bases agree with TRBD1. The V and J ends lost 1 base and 3 bases, in that order; junction bases with no gene match: 13. CDR3 size: 17 residues. Germline V gene lookup returns CDR1 SGHRS and CDR2 YFSETQ. The CDR3 DNA reads TGCGCCAGCAGCTTGCTTCCCTCGGCAGGGGGAAACTACGAGCAGTACTTC. Its protein is CASSLLPSAGGNYEQYF.